Presented here are 2 T cell receptor beta chains from one specimen sequenced in a study of blood T cell repertoires in COVID-19. Data came from immunoSEQ multiplex PCR; TCRdb stores just in-frame clones and leaves some out. The sample contains over 400,000 clones, around 90% of which appear only once. Sequencing was carried out using peripheral blood. The receptors were gathered from a woman in her forties or fifties with COVID-19, enrolled during active disease.

The chain uses TRBV19 and TRBJ1-2, with D perhaps matching TRBD1 (5 bases). The CDR3 covers 15 residues. V lost 3 bases, J lost 6 bases, and 17 bases lay in between. Per germline, CDR1 LNHDA and CDR2 SQIVND (reference sequence). The CDR3 sequence is CASSIYPRAPNGYTF. CDR3 DNA: TGTGCCAGTAGTATCTACCCCAGGGCCCCCAATGGCTACACCTTC.

The rearrangement uses TRBV6-5 and TRBJ1-2; D is perhaps TRBD1 (5 bases). V gave up 5 bases and J gave up 8 bases, with 21 bases separating them. Looked up from germline, CDR1 is MNHEY and CDR2 is SVGAGI. This CDR3 contains 15 residues. In nucleotides, the CDR3 is TGTGCCAGCAGTCCTTCCGGCAGGGCGTTGAGGGGCTACACCTTC. Its protein product is CASSPSGRALRGYTF.